One sample yielded the 25 T cell receptor beta chains listed below, sequenced in a study of T cells in women clearing cervical HPV infection. Data came from immunoSEQ multiplex PCR; TCRdb stores just in-frame clones and leaves some out. The sample totals 20,000 to 30,000 clones. Sequencing was done on a sample of blood buffy coat. These receptors all come from a woman aged 18 to 75 with a cervical HPV16 infection that either progressed to CIN3+ or cleared (not recorded which).

About this clone: The sequenced fragment ends 3 residues before the CDR3 boundary, so the rest is inferred from the germline J gene. The chain employs TRBV7-3 and TRBJ2-2, with TRBD1 as a possible D gene (5 bases). The CDR3 is 18 residues long. Germline assignment: CDR1 SGHTA and CDR2 FQGTGA. The part of the CDR3 DNA that was read is TGTGCCAGCAGCTTACCAGGAACGTGGGGCTCTGGGGCCAACGTG. Protein product: CASSLPGTWGSGANV. The complete CDR3 reads CASSLPGTWGSGANVLFF.

Note on this clone: Coverage ceases 3 residues before the CDR3 finishes, and the germline J gene fills in the end. The V gene is TRBV19, the J gene TRBJ2-7, with D unclear. V was pared by 7 bases and J by 0 bases, with 25 bases between. CDR1 is LNHDA and CDR2 is SQIVND in the germline V gene (reference sequence). This CDR3 is 18 amino acids long. CDR3 region: CASTPEALYSLSSYEQYF. CDR3 bases read: TGTGCCAGTACCCCAGAAGCCCTTTACAGCCTAAGCTCCTACGAG.

Remarks on this clone: The CDR3 end is not reached by the read, which stops 3 residues before it; the germline J gene fills it in. V is TRBV7-8 and J is TRBJ2-2; D is perhaps TRBD2 (6 bases). The CDR3 spans 17 residues. Germline V CDR1 and CDR2: SGHVS, FQNEAQ. CDR3 sequence: CASASLRGSSYNSPLFF. The DNA read from the CDR3 is TGTGCCAGCGCCTCCCTTCGGGGGAGCTCCTATAATTCACCG.

In regard to this clone: The missing CDR3 end, 3 residues past where the read stops, is filled in from the germline J gene. V gene TRBV19 combines with J gene TRBJ2-1; 11 bases are a match to TRBD2. The CDR3 has 17 residues. J gave up 2 bases and V 5 bases, and 8 bases lay outside the gene matches. The germline V gene encodes CDR1 LNHDA and CDR2 SQIVND (reference sequence). The part of the CDR3 DNA that was read is TGTGCCAGTAGTGCGAGGACTAGCGGGTCCCCCTACAATGAG. Translating it yields CASSARTSGSPYNE. The CDR3 reads in full as CASSARTSGSPYNEQFF.

Comment on this clone: From the germline J gene comes the end of the CDR3, since the read stops 3 residues before it. This chain uses TRBV7-2 with TRBJ2-2, with D tentatively TRBD2 (5 bases). Germline assignment: CDR1 SGHTA and CDR2 FQGNSA. The CDR3 is made up of 14 amino acids. V lost 5 bases to trimming and J lost 1 base, with 8 bases between them. CDR3 bases read: TGTGCCAGCAGCCCGGCGGGGAACACCGGGGAG. Translating gives CASSPAGNTGE. The CDR3 reads in full as CASSPAGNTGELFF.

Turning to this clone: The CDR3 is cut off 3 residues early in the read; its end comes from the germline J gene. This rearrangement joins TRBV7-9 to TRBJ2-4; no firm D call. The CDR3 covers 14 residues. Germline CDR1 is SEHNR and CDR2 is FQNEAQ (reference sequence). The CDR3 region is CASSLFFAVYIQYF. The part of the CDR3 DNA that was read is TGTGCCAGCAGCTTATTCTTCGCAGTGTATATT.

The CDR3 here is CASSFRRTGIETQYF. The CDR3 DNA, read in part, is TGTGCCAGCAGCTTCCGAAGGACAGGGATTGAGACG. V usage is TRBV7-9 and J usage is TRBJ2-3; 8 bases are shared with TRBD1. The CDR3 end lies 3 residues beyond the end of the read and is filled in from the germline J gene. Germline V gene data show CDR1 as SEHNR and CDR2 as FQNEAQ (reference sequence). CDR3 length equals 15 residues.

As regards this clone: The read ends 3 residues before the CDR3 terminus; that terminus is restored from the germline J gene. J is TRBJ2-1 and V is TRBV7-2, with 10 bases that match TRBD1. CDR1 is SGHTA, CDR2 FQGNSA, per germline. Trimming took 2 bases from V and 7 from J; bases not matched to a gene: 5. The CDR3 length is 15 residues. CDR3 bases read: TGTGCCAGCAGCTTAAAGACAGGGGGCGTGAATGAG. Protein: CASSLKTGGVNE. The entire CDR3 protein is CASSLKTGGVNEQFF.

As to this clone: With the read ending 3 residues before the CDR3 end, the germline J gene is used to fill in that end. This chain links TRBV11-1 with TRBJ2-7; D is uncertain. Germline lookup yields CDR1 SGHAT and CDR2 FQDESV (reference sequence). Trimming removed 5 bases at V and 6 bases at J, with 14 bases between. This CDR3 is built from 13 residues. The CDR3 spells CASSKGRMGEQYF. CDR3 DNA (partial): TGTGCCAGCAGCAAGGGTAGAATGGGCGAG. Complete variable domain (other parts from reference TRBV11-1 and TRBJ2-7): EAEVAQSPRYKITEKSQAVAFWCDPISGHATLYWYRQILGQGPELLVQFQDESVVDDSQLPKDRFSAERLKGVDSTLKIQPAELGDSAMYLCASSKGRMGEQYFGPGTRLTVT.

A note on this clone: The missing CDR3 end, 3 residues past where the read stops, is filled in from the germline J gene. This rearrangement joins TRBV19 to TRBJ2-2, with D possibly matching TRBD1 (5 bases). The CDR3 runs 16 residues. Germline lookup yields CDR1 LNHDA and CDR2 SQIVND (reference sequence). The sequenced CDR3 bases are TGTGCCAGTAGTATCAGGGCCTGGAGCCAAAATGAAAAG. As protein: CASSIRAWSQNEK. The full CDR3 reads CASSIRAWSQNEKLFF. Drawing the rest from reference TRBV19 and TRBJ2-2, the complete variable domain is DGGITQSPKYLFRKEGQNVTLSCEQNLNHDAMYWYRQDPGQGLRLIYYSQIVNDFQKGDIAEGYSVSREKKESFPLTVTSAQKNPTAFYLCASSIRAWSQNEKLFFGEGSRLTVL.

Note on this clone: With the read ending 3 residues before the CDR3 end, the germline J gene is used to fill in that end. This rearrangement joins TRBV5-6 to TRBJ1-6, with TRBD1 matching 10 bases. The length of the CDR3 is 14 residues. Germline CDR1 is SGHDT and CDR2 is YYEEEE. The CDR3 here is CASSLTGGVTPLHF. The part of the CDR3 DNA that was read is TGTGCCAGCAGCCTGACAGGGGGCGTAACCCCC.

Frequency places this clone as medium-sized. The read ends 3 residues before the CDR3 terminus; that terminus is restored from the germline J gene. The V gene is TRBV10-3, the J gene TRBJ1-4; D gene ambiguous. The CDR3 runs to 15 residues. V gave up 2 bases and J gave up 5 bases, with 12 bases separating them. Germline CDR1 ENHRY, CDR2 SYGVKD. The DNA read from the CDR3 is TGTGCCATCAGTGAGAGATCCACACCGAATGAAAAA. Translated, it gives CAISERSTPNEK. The entire CDR3 protein is CAISERSTPNEKLFF.

As for this clone: The read is 3 residues too short to cover the CDR3 end, so that end is filled in from the germline J gene. V and J are TRBV10-3 and TRBJ1-4; 10 positions agree with TRBD1. Looked up from germline, CDR1 is ENHRY and CDR2 is SYGVKD. J gave up 8 bases and V 6 bases, and 9 bases lay outside the gene matches. This CDR3 spans 15 amino acids. The DNA read from the CDR3 is TGTGCCATCAGCCCGGGGACAGGGGATTCCGAAAAA. It translates to CAISPGTGDSEK. The full CDR3 is CAISPGTGDSEKLFF.

A remark on this clone: The read is 3 residues too short to cover the CDR3 end, so that end is filled in from the germline J gene. The gene calls are TRBV2 and TRBJ1-2; 9 positions agree with TRBD1. The V gene's germline CDR1 is SNHLY and CDR2 FYNNEI. CDR3 length: 14 residues. The CDR3 loop is CATNRGLDRGGYTF. CDR3 bases read: TGTGCCACCAACAGGGGGCTCGATCGCGGAGGC.

The CDR3 sequence: CASSFNRNTEAFF. CDR3 bases read: TGTGCCAGCAGCTTTAACAGAAACACTGAA. The V gene is TRBV5-6, the J gene TRBJ1-1; D is unclear. The read terminates 3 residues before the CDR3 end, so the remaining end is supplied by the germline J gene. V was shortened by 2 bases and J by 2 bases, with 7 bases between the two germline ends. The CDR3 has 13 amino acids. CDR1 and CDR2 (germline): SGHDT, YYEEEE. The full variable domain, with the rest looked up from reference TRBV5-6 and TRBJ1-1, is DAGVTQSPTHLIKTRGQQVTLRCSPKSGHDTVSWYQQALGQGPQFIFQYYEEEERQRGNFPDRFSGHQFPNYSSELNVNALLLGDSALYLCASSFNRNTEAFFGQGTRLTVV.

About this clone itself: The read ends 3 residues before the CDR3 terminus; that terminus is restored from the germline J gene. The chain has TRBV20-1 and TRBJ2-2; 13 nucleotides match TRBD2. This CDR3 is 14 amino acids long. Germline CDR1 is DFQATT and CDR2 is SNEGSKA (reference sequence). Trimming cost V 5 bases and J 5 bases; bases outside gene matches: 2. This chain's CDR3 is CSASLAGGTGELFF. The DNA read from the CDR3 is TGCAGTGCTTCACTAGCGGGGGGGACCGGGGAG.

Concerning this clone: The sequence runs out 3 residues before the end of the CDR3; the remainder is reconstructed from the germline J gene. This sequence joins TRBV5-6 and TRBJ2-7, with 11 bases matching TRBD1. The ends lost 1 base at V and 6 bases at J; junction bases unmatched: 3. Germline assignment: CDR1 SGHDT and CDR2 YYEEEE. This CDR3 has 14 amino acids. CDR3 residues: CASSLFGTGGEQYF. Partial CDR3 DNA: TGTGCCAGCAGCTTGTTTGGGACAGGGGGCGAG.

A word on this clone: The read stops 3 residues short of the end of the CDR3; the missing end is completed from the germline J gene. The V and J genes are TRBV2 and TRBJ1-5; D uncertain. The germline CDR1 and CDR2 sequences are SNHLY and FYNNEI. Trimming took 6 bases from V and 0 from J, leaving 9 bases between them. This CDR3 has 14 residues. The DNA read from the CDR3 is TGTGCCAGCAGGAGGCCGTATAGCAATCAGCCC. Its protein is CASRRPYSNQP. The entire CDR3 protein is CASRRPYSNQPQHF. Looking up the rest from reference TRBV2 and TRBJ1-5 gives the full variable domain: EPEVTQTPSHQVTQMGQEVILRCVPISNHLYFYWYRQILGQKVEFLVSFYNNEISEKSEIFDDQFSVERPDGSNFTLKIRSTKLEDSAMYFCASRRPYSNQPQHFGDGTRLSIL.

Notes on this clone: The CDR3 end falls 3 residues outside the read, so it is completed with the germline J gene. Other DNA sequences in this specimen translate into the identical CDR3. The chain links TRBV5-6 to TRBJ1-2; possibly TRBD1 for D (5 bases). Deletions cut 0 bases from V and 2 bases from J, with 8 bases between. The CDR3 totals 14 residues. The germline V gene has CDR1 SGHDT and CDR2 YYEEEE. The CDR3 bases that were read are TGTGCCAGCAGCTTGGGACAGTGGAACTATGGC. It yields the protein CASSLGQWNYG. The complete CDR3 reads CASSLGQWNYGYTF.

On this clone itself: The sequence runs out 3 residues before the end of the CDR3; the remainder is reconstructed from the germline J gene. The rearrangement joins TRBV28 to TRBJ1-5; 9 bases fit TRBD1. Germline trimming cut 6 bases from V and 4 bases from J; bases unmatched to any gene: 10. Germline V gives CDR1 MDHEN, CDR2 SYDVKM. This CDR3 has 16 amino acids. CDR3 sequence: CASSLQGALKNQPQHF. CDR3 DNA, as far as it was read: TGTGCCAGCAGCCTACAGGGGGCGCTGAAAAATCAGCCC. Variable domain in full (rest from reference TRBV28 and TRBJ1-5): DVKVTQSSRYLVKRTGEKVFLECVQDMDHENMFWYRQDPGLGLRLIYFSYDVKMKEKGDIPEGYSVSREKKERFSLILESASTNQTSMYLCASSLQGALKNQPQHFGDGTRLSIL.

With regard to this clone: With the read ending 3 residues before the CDR3 end, the germline J gene is used to fill in that end. The chain carries TRBV7-9 and TRBJ2-5; D perhaps matches TRBD2 (6 bases). V was clipped by 0 bases and J by 2 bases, with 7 bases between them. The germline V gene has CDR1 SEHNR and CDR2 FQNEAQ (reference sequence). This CDR3 is 14 amino acids long. CDR3 bases read: TGTGCCAGCAGCTTAGCCCGGGGGCAAGAGACC. Protein: CASSLARGQET. Given in full, the CDR3 is CASSLARGQETQYF.

About this clone: The missing CDR3 end, 3 residues past where the read stops, is filled in from the germline J gene. This chain links TRBV20-1 with TRBJ2-2; TRBD2 is a possible D gene (6 bases). The CDR3 has 14 residues. In germline, CDR1 is DFQATT, CDR2 SNEGSKA (reference sequence). The DNA read from the CDR3 is TGCAGTGCTAGAGAACGGGGGTGGGGTAAGAAG. Protein: CSARERGWGKK. Given in full, the CDR3 is CSARERGWGKKLFF.

Comments on this clone: The read comes to an end 3 residues before the CDR3 does, leaving the germline J gene to fill in the end. The chain joins TRBV20-1 to TRBJ1-2; 9 nucleotides align to TRBD1. CDR3 length equals 15 residues. Germline V gene lookup returns CDR1 DFQATT and CDR2 SNEGSKA (reference sequence). V lost 3 bases and J lost 4; bases outside the gene matches: 9. CDR3 protein: CSARPGQGGFYGYTF. The CDR3 bases that were read are TGCAGTGCTAGGCCGGGACAGGGCGGGTTCTATGGC.

CDR3 sequence: CSVDTSGTTDTQYF. The CDR3 bases that were read are TGCAGCGTTGATACTAGCGGAACCACAGATACG. The V gene is TRBV29-1, the J gene TRBJ2-3, with 8 bases fitting TRBD2. The sequenced fragment ends 3 residues before the CDR3 boundary, so the rest is inferred from the germline J gene. Germline V lookup: CDR1 SQVTM, CDR2 ANQGSEA. The CDR3 runs 14 residues. Trimming took 3 bases from V and 2 from J; bases not matched to a gene: 4.

As regards this clone: From the germline J gene comes the end of the CDR3, since the read stops 3 residues before it. The V call is TRBV5-1, the J call TRBJ2-7; D gene uncertain. The V and J ends lost 6 bases and 3 bases respectively, with 16 bases between them. The germline V gene has CDR1 SGHRS and CDR2 YFSETQ. CDR3 size: 14 residues. Incomplete CDR3 DNA: TGCGCCAGCAACGTTTTGGATTCGGGCTACGAG. Encoded protein: CASNVLDSGYE. The full CDR3 protein is CASNVLDSGYEQYF.